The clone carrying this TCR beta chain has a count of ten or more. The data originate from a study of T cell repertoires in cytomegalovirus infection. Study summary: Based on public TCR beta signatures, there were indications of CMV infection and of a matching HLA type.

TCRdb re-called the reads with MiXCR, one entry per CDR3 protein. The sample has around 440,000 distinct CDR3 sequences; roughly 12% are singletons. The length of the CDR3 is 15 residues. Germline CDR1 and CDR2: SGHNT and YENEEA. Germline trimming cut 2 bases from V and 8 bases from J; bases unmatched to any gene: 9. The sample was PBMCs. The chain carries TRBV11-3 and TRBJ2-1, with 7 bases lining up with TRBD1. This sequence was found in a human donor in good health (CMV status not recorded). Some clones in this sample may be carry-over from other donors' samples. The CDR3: CASSLMVTGSDEQFF. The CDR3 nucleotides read TGTGCCAGCAGCTTAATGGTGACAGGGAGTGATGAGCAGTTCTTC.